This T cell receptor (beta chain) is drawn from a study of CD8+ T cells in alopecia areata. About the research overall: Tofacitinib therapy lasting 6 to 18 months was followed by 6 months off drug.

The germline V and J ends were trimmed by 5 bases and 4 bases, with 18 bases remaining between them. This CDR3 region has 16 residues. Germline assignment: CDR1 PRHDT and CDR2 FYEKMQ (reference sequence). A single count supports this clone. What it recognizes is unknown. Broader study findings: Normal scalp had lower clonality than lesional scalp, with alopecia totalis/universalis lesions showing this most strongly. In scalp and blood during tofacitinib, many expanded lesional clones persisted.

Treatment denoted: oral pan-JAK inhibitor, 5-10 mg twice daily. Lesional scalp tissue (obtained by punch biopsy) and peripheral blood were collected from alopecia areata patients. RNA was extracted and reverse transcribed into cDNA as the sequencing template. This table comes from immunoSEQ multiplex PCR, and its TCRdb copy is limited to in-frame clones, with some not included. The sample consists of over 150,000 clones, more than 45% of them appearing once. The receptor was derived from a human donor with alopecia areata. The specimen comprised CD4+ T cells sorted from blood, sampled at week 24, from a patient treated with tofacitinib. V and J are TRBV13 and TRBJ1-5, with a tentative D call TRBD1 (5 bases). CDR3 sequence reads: CASSTRPTGPNQPQHF. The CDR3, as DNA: TGTGCCAGCAGCACCAGGCCCACAGGTCCTAATCAGCCCCAGCATTTT. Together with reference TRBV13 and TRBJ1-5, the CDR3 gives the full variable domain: AAGVIQSPRHLIKEKRETATLKCYPIPRHDTVYWYQQGPGQDPQFLISFYEKMQSDKGSIPDRFSAQQFSDYHSELNMSSLELGDSALYFCASSTRPTGPNQPQHFGDGTRLSIL.